The 10 T cell receptor beta chains listed next were all sequenced from one sample in a study of blood T cell repertoires in COVID-19. The method was immunoSEQ multiplex PCR; TCRdb's version includes in-frame clones alone and lacks a portion of them. The profile shows a few hundred thousand clones, 85% of them singletons. Material: PBMCs or T cells enriched from blood (not recorded which). The receptor set was obtained from a middle-aged man who had recovered from COVID-19.

The chain joins TRBV3-1 (or the pseudogene TRBV3-2) to TRBJ1-3, with D possibly matching TRBD1 (5 bases). V lost 3 bases to trimming and J lost 0 bases, with 6 bases between them. Germline V gives CDR1 LGHDT, CDR2 YNNKEL (reference sequence). There are 14 residues in the CDR3. CDR3 loop: CASSQGPSGNTIYF. The CDR3 region has the DNA TGTGCCAGCAGCCAGGGGCCCTCTGGAAACACCATATATTTT.

This chain joins TRBV24-1 and TRBJ2-3; 9 bases agree with TRBD2. The trim removed 4 bases at V and 3 bases at J, leaving 7 bases unmatched. Per germline, CDR1 KGHDR and CDR2 SFDVKD. This CDR3 region has 16 residues. The CDR3: CATSDGGRAPTDTQYF. Here the CDR3 DNA reads TGTGCCACCAGTGACGGCGGGAGGGCCCCTACAGATACGCAGTATTTT.

This clone appeared a single time. DNA for the CDR3: TGTGCCAGTACCAGACAGGGTAGCAATCAGCCCCAGCATTTT. Translation gives CASTRQGSNQPQHF. The chain has TRBV19 and TRBJ1-5; 7 bases are shared with TRBD1. Germline CDR1 and CDR2: LNHDA and SQIVND (reference sequence). V trimming: 7 bases; J trimming: 0 bases; junction bases outside the gene matches: 3. There are 14 residues in the CDR3.

This clone is a singleton in its sample. The J gene is TRBJ2-4, the V gene TRBV18; 7 bases match TRBD1. V lost 6 bases, J lost 1 base, and 3 bases stayed unmatched. The germline CDR1 and CDR2 sequences are KGHSH and LQKENI. This CDR3 region has 14 residues. The CDR3 loop reads CASSVGQAKNIQYF. The DNA for the CDR3 is TGTGCCAGCTCTGTGGGACAGGCCAAAAACATTCAGTACTTC.

V gene TRBV4-2 combines with J gene TRBJ2-6; D is unclear. The germline V gene encodes CDR1 LGHNA and CDR2 YNFKEQ. This CDR3 has 18 amino acids. The V gene lost 0 bases and the J gene lost 0 bases, with 12 bases spanning the gap. As DNA, the CDR3 is TGTGCCAGCAGCCAAGATCTTGGGCTGAGCTCTGGGGCCAACGTCCTGACTTTC. Encoded protein: CASSQDLGLSSGANVLTF.

The chain has TRBV6-1 and TRBJ2-7, with D tentatively TRBD2 (5 bases). The CDR3 covers 15 residues. The germline V gene encodes CDR1 MNHNS and CDR2 SASEGT. Trimming took 1 base from V and 3 from J, leaving 13 bases between them. CDR3 sequence: CASSEETRVDYEQYF. DNA of the CDR3: TGTGCCAGCAGTGAAGAGACGCGGGTGGACTACGAGCAGTACTTC.

In this sample, this clone turned up a few times. V usage is TRBV9 and J usage is TRBJ1-2, with D possibly matching TRBD1 (5 bases). Trimming left V 1 base short and J 3 bases short, with 10 bases between. The germline CDR1 and CDR2 sequences are SGDLS and YYNGEE. This CDR3 has 14 amino acids. CDR3 loop: CASSVSGGDYGYTF. The CDR3, as DNA: TGTGCCAGCAGCGTATCGGGAGGGGACTATGGCTACACCTTC.

This chain connects TRBV3-1 (or the pseudogene TRBV3-2) to TRBJ2-3, with 9 nucleotides matching TRBD2. Germline V lookup: CDR1 LGHDT, CDR2 YNNKEL (reference sequence). This CDR3 is built from 16 residues. V lost 4 bases and J lost 5; bases outside the gene matches: 10. The DNA for the CDR3 is TGTGCCAGCAGCCCCTATGCGGGAGGGGTGGTAGATACGCAGTATTTT. Translation gives CASSPYAGGVVDTQYF.

In this sample, this clone turned up once. The gene calls are TRBV6-4 and TRBJ2-2; D uncertain. CDR1 is MRHNA and CDR2 is SNTAGT in the germline V gene. Trimming stripped 4 bases from V and 0 bases from J, with 6 bases between. CDR3 length: 14 amino acids. CDR3 amino acids: CASSAEANTGELFF. CDR3 DNA: TGTGCCAGCAGTGCTGAGGCGAACACCGGGGAGCTGTTTTTT.

The V call is TRBV9, the J call TRBJ2-1, with 14 nucleotides matching TRBD2. Germline V gene data show CDR1 as SGDLS and CDR2 as YYNGEE. There are 16 residues in the CDR3. V gave up 2 bases and J gave up 8 bases; unmatched junction bases: 6. Here the CDR3 DNA reads TGTGCCAGCAGCGTTGGGACTAGCGGGAGTATCTATGAGCAGTTCTTC. The encoded protein is CASSVGTSGSIYEQFF.